This T cell receptor (beta chain) was documented in a study of OX40 agonist ivuxolimab in advanced cancers. Sequenced by immunoSEQ multiplex PCR; TCRdb stores in-frame clones only, minus some. Of tens of thousands of clones listed, about nine tenths were seen once; the top ten hold 0.31%. The sequence came from an adult with an advanced solid tumor such as melanoma, head and neck, liver or kidney cancer. Specimen: CD4+ or CD8+ T cells sorted from blood, collected in a trial of the OX40 agonist ivuxolimab.

In DNA, the CDR3 is TGTGCCAGCAGCCCTGGACAGGGGTATAACAATGAGCAGTTCTTC. This gives the protein CASSPGQGYNNEQFF. The chain uses TRBV7-3 and TRBJ2-1, with 9 bases aligning to TRBD1. CDR1 and CDR2 from the germline V gene are SGHTA and FQGTGA. This CDR3 has 15 residues. Trimming cost V 5 bases and J 5 bases; bases outside gene matches: 7.